This T cell receptor (beta chain) is drawn from a study of primary melanoma T cells and metastatic recurrence. Germline CDR1 and CDR2: KGHSH and LQKENI. This CDR3 is built from 16 residues. V shed 6 bases and J 3 bases; nucleotides not matched to a gene: 8. Profiling relied on immunoSEQ multiplex PCR, and the TCRdb table lists in-frame clones only, not all of them. The sample has 450 or so clones, about four fifths seen once. The chain is built from TRBV18 and TRBJ2-3; 11 nucleotides line up with TRBD2. The sequenced sample consisted of melanoma tumor tissue. The sequence came from a human donor with melanoma. The CDR3, as DNA: TGTGCCAGCTCTCTCACTAGCGGGAGAAGGACAGATACGCAGTATTTT. It specifies CASSLTSGRRTDTQYF.